One T cell receptor beta chain is described in this entry. Its antigen is as yet unknown. Generated by immunoSEQ multiplex PCR, the TCRdb table keeps only in-frame clones and is missing some. Here the sample spans fewer than 25,000 clones, approximately 79% being singletons. The time point is: 266 days after commencement of treatment, after nivolumab therapy. Described treatment: AdE1-LMPpoly-expanded autologous EBV-specific T-cell therapy followed by anti-PD-1 nivolumab. In germline, CDR1 is MGHDK, CDR2 SYGVNS. V was pared by 5 bases and J by 8 bases, with 5 bases of the junction left unmatched. The CDR3 length is 13 residues. This sample is drawn from a study of EBV T-cell therapy then PD-1 blockade in nasopharyngeal carcinoma.

The clonotype was recovered from a man in his forties with nasopharyngeal carcinoma. Sequencing was performed on CD8+ T cells from blood, taken at approximately day 260 from a patient whose treatment included autologous EBV-specific T cells and nivolumab. The V gene is TRBV25-1, the J gene TRBJ1-5, with 8 bases matching TRBD1. This CDR3 reads CASSPGGLEPQHF. The CDR3 DNA reads TGTGCCAGCAGTCCAGGGGGCTTAGAGCCCCAGCATTTT.